Listed here is a single TCR beta chain. Its antigen is undetermined. Likely unrecorded immune exposures existed in these nominally healthy donors. This specimen belongs to a study of cytomegalovirus exposure and HLA in healthy donors. Study observations and caveats: Sequencing likely caused a cluster of highly shared sequence variants.

Amplification used 60 Vbeta primers and 13 Jbeta primers. Assay: immunoSEQ multiplex PCR; the TCRdb copy retains only in-frame clones and omits some. The sample holds 95,000 to 150,000 clones, roughly three fifths seen once. This CDR3 region has 14 residues. Germline V CDR1 and CDR2: GTSNPN, SVGIG (reference sequence). Trimming pared 5 bases from V and 5 bases from J, leaving 18 bases between. Material for sequencing was PBMCs. The J gene is TRBJ1-1, the V gene TRBV30; TRBD1 is a possible D gene (6 bases). The TCR was taken from a man aged 18 to 29 in good health and CMV-seronegative. The CDR3 protein is CAWEQGRGKTEAFF. CDR3 sequence (DNA): TGTGCCTGGGAACAGGGAAGAGGAAAAACTGAAGCTTTCTTT.